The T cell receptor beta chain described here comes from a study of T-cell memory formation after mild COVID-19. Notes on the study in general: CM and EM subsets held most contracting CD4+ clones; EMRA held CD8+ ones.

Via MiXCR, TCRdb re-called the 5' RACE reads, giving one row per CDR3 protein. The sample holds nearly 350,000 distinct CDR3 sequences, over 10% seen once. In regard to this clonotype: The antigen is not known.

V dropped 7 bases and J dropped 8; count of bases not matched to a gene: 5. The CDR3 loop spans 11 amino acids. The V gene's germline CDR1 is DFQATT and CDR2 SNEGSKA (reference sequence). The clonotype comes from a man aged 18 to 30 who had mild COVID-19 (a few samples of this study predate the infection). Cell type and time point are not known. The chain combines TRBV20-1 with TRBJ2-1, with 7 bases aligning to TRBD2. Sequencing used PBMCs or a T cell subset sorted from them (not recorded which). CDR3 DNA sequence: TGCAGTGGGGGGGGTACTTATGAGCAGTTCTTC. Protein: CSGGGTYEQFF.